This record concerns one T cell receptor (beta chain) sequence. This sample was included in a study of blood T cell repertoires in COVID-19. Generated by immunoSEQ multiplex PCR, the TCRdb table keeps only in-frame clones and is missing some. The profile shows about 290,000 clones, under 90% of them singletons. Across about two dozen US areas, participants ranged in age from about 18 to 90 years. This receptor was taken from a woman in her thirties or forties who had recovered from COVID-19. Sequenced: PBMCs or T cells enriched from blood (not recorded which).

The CDR3 sequence is CASSLTGGNSNQPQHF. In DNA form, the CDR3 reads TGTGCCAGCTCACTGACCGGGGGAAATAGCAATCAGCCCCAGCATTTT. The chain couples TRBV18 to TRBJ1-5, with D possibly matching TRBD1 (5 bases). Trimming pared 4 bases from V and 0 bases from J, leaving 13 bases between. This CDR3 spans 16 amino acids. Germline CDR1 is KGHSH and CDR2 is LQKENI.